This passage covers 6 T cell receptor beta chains from one sample sequenced in a study of blood T cell repertoires in COVID-19. The assay was immunoSEQ multiplex PCR, and TCRdb's table has in-frame clones only and misses some. The sample includes over 60,000 clones, around 80% of them seen just once. The sequenced sample was peripheral blood. The receptors shown here come from a human donor in a cohort sampled during active COVID-19.

This clone was picked up a small number of times. The CDR3 coding sequence is TGTGCCAGCACATCGGGGAACTATGGCTACACCTTC. This codes for CASTSGNYGYTF. The V call is TRBV5-6, the J call TRBJ1-2; no firm D call. The CDR3 contains 12 residues. With 6 bases removed from V and 2 bases from J, the gap between germline ends came to 8 bases. From germline, CDR1 is SGHDT and CDR2 YYEEEE.

This sequence joins TRBV19 and TRBJ2-7; 9 bases fit TRBD1. From germline, CDR1 is LNHDA and CDR2 SQIVND (reference sequence). This CDR3 has 15 amino acids. Trimming cost V 3 bases and J 5 bases; bases outside gene matches: 8. CDR3 nucleotide sequence: TGTGCCAGTAGTATCTCCGGGACAGGGTTGGACGAGCAGTACTTC. It encodes CASSISGTGLDEQYF.

V gene TRBV6-7 combines with J gene TRBJ2-1; 11 bases line up with TRBD2. TRBV6-7 is reported as an ORF; its role is uncertain. The CDR3 loop spans 16 amino acids. V was clipped by 5 bases and J by 0 bases; unmatched bases: 3. For the CDR3, the DNA is TGTGCCAGCAGTCTGGGACTAGCGGACTCCTACAATGAGCAGTTCTTC. It codes for CASSLGLADSYNEQFF.

V and J are TRBV12-3 or TRBV12-4 and TRBJ1-4, with no clear D. V was trimmed by 8 bases and J by 7 bases, leaving 14 bases between them. The length of the CDR3 is 13 residues. The CDR3 is CASSHAGFEKLFF. The CDR3, as DNA: TGTGCCAGCTCCCACGCGGGCTTTGAAAAACTGTTTTTT.

The J gene is TRBJ1-5, the V gene TRBV15; no reliable D call. CDR1 LNHNV and CDR2 YYDKDF come from the germline V gene (reference sequence). There are 13 residues in the CDR3. With 6 bases removed from V and 6 bases from J, the gap between germline ends came to 12 bases. The CDR3 nucleotides read TGTGCCACCAGTTTCCAAGGCGGTCAGCCCCAGCATTTT. Amino acid sequence: CATSFQGGQPQHF.

This clone was recorded once. The V and J genes are TRBV27 and TRBJ1-5, with TRBD1 matching over 8 bases. Germline-derived CDR1 and CDR2 are MNHEY and SMNVEV (reference sequence). V was pared by 1 base and J by 4 bases, with 6 bases of the junction left unmatched. This CDR3 region has 16 residues. CDR3 coding DNA: TGTGCCAGCAGTTTATTTCCCCAGGGGGCGAATCAGCCCCAGCATTTT. This encodes CASSLFPQGANQPQHF.